This T cell receptor (beta chain) was documented in a study of blood T cell repertoires in COVID-19. Study-level information: Some COVID-19 samples were acute and others convalescent; all came from the United States, Italy and Spain.

The table lists this clone with a count of one. Using immunoSEQ multiplex PCR, the repertoire was profiled, and TCRdb retains in-frame clones only, with some absent. This sample yields 80,000 to 100,000 clones, of which about 86% are seen a single time; approximately 2% belongs to the top ten. Unmatched junction bases numbered 15, after V lost 4 bases and J lost 6 bases. Germline loops: CDR1 LGHNA, CDR2 YNFKEQ. The CDR3 runs 17 residues. This TCR was sampled from a man aged 45-65 years with COVID-19, enrolled during active disease. The rearrangement joins TRBV4-2 to TRBJ1-5; 7 bases fit TRBD1. Material for sequencing was peripheral blood. The CDR3 loop reads CASSPERGGAGGQPQHF. The CDR3 DNA follows: TGTGCCAGCAGCCCGGAGAGAGGGGGCGCCGGTGGTCAGCCCCAGCATTTT.